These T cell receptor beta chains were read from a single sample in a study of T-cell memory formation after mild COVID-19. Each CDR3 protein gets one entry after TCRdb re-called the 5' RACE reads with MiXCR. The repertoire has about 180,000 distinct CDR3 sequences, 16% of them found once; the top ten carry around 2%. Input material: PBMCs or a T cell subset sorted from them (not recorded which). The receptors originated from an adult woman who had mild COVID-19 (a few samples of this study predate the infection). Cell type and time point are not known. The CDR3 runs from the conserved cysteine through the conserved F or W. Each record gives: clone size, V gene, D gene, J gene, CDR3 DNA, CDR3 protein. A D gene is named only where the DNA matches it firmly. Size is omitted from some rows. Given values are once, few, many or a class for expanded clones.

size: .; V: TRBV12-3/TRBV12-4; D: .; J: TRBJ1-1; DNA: TGTGCCAGCAGCAAGGACGGCCACACTGAAGCTTTCTTT; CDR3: CASSKDGHTEAFF
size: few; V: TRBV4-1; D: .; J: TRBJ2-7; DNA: TGCGCCAGCAGCCAAGATTCCTCCTGGGGCAGTTACGAGCAGTACTTC; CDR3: CASSQDSSWGSYEQYF
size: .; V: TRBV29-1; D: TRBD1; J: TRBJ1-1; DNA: TGCAGCGTATGGGACAGCTTGAACACTGAAGCTTTCTTT; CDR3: CSVWDSLNTEAFF
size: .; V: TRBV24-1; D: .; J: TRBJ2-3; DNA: TGTGCCACCTCGGTCGACGGCAGAGACACAGATACGCAGTATTTT; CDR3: CATSVDGRDTDTQYF
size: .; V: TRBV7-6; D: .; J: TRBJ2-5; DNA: TGTGCCAGCAGCTTAGACGGGGCGGAGACCCAGTACTTC; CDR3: CASSLDGAETQYF
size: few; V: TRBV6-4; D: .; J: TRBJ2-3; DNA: TGTGCCAGCAGTGAGGGGTTTTCGGATACGCAGTATTTT; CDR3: CASSEGFSDTQYF
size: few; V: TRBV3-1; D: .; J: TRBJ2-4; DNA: TGTGCCAGCAGCCCTCTACAGGGTGCAGGGAAAAACATTCAGTACTTC; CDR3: CASSPLQGAGKNIQYF
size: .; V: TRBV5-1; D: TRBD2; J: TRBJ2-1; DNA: TGCGCCAGCAGCTCCCAGGGAAGCGGGGTTTACAATGAGCAGTTCTTC; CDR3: CASSSQGSGVYNEQFF
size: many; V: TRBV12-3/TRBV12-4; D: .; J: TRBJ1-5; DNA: TGTGCCAGCAGTTTAGGTCAGCCCCAGCATTTT; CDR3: CASSLGQPQHF
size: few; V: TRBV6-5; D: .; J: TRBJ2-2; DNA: TGTGCCAGCAGCAGTCGGAACACCGGGGAGCTGTTTTTT; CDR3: CASSSRNTGELFF